This TCR beta chain was identified during a study of blood T cell repertoires in COVID-19. Across the whole study: Samples of COVID-19 (acute and convalescent) were obtained from the United States, Italy and Spain. From T cells, B-cell-depleted T cells, or PBMCs came the material, which was cDNA or gDNA.

Source study methods: Amplifying reference gene primers gave estimates of nucleated cell counts. Profiled with immunoSEQ multiplex PCR; TCRdb holds only in-frame clones, not every one. That table supplies the V and J calls and clone size; D and trimming were determined from the DNA. The table includes more than 150,000 clones, over 80% detected once. The V end was cut by 0 bases, the J end by 0 bases, with 10 bases between. Germline lookup yields CDR1 SGHDT and CDR2 YYEEEE. This CDR3 has 16 residues. The sequencing input was peripheral blood. The gene calls are TRBV5-6 and TRBJ2-1; possibly TRBD2 for D (5 bases). The clonotype was recovered from a woman between 25 and 40 years old with acute or convalescent COVID-19. DNA of the CDR3: TGTGCCAGCAGCTTGGAGGCGGGCCTCTCCTACAATGAGCAGTTCTTC. It specifies CASSLEAGLSYNEQFF.